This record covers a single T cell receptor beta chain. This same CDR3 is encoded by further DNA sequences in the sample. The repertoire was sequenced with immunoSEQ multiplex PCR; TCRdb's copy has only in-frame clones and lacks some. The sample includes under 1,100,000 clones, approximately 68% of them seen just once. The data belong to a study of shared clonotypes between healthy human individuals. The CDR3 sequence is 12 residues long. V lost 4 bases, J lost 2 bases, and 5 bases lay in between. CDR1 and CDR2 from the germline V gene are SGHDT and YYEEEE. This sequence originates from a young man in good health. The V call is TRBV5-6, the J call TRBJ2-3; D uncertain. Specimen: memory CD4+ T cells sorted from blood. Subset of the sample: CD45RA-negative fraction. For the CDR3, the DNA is TGTGCCAGCAGCCCGGACACAGATACGCAGTATTTT. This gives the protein CASSPDTDTQYF.